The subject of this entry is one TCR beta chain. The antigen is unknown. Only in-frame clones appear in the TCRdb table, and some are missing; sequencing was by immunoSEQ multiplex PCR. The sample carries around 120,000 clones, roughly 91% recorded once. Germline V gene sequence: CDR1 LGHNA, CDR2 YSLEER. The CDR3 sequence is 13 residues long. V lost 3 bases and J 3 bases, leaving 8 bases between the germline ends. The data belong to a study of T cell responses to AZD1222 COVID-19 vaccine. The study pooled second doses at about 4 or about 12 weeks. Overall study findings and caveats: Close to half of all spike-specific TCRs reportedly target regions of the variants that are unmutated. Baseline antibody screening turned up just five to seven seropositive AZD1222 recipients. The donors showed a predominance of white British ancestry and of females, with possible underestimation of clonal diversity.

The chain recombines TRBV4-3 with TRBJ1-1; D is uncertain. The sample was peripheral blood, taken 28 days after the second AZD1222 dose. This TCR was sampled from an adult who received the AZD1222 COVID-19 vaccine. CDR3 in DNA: TGCGCCAGCAGCCAGTATACTGACACTGAAGCTTTCTTT. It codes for CASSQYTDTEAFF.